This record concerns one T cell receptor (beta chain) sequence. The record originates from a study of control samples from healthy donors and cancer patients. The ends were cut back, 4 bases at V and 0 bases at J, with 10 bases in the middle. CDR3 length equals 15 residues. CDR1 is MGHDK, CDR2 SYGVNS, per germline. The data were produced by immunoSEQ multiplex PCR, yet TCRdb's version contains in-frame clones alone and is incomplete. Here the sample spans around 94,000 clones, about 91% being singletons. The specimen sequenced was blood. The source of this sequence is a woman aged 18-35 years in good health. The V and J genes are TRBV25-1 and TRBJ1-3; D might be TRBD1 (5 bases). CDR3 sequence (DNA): TGTGCCAGCAGTGGGGGACGGAACTCTGGAAACACCATATATTTT. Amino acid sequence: CASSGGRNSGNTIYF.